This record covers a single TCR beta chain. The length of the CDR3 is 16 residues. Germline V gene data show CDR1 as SGHTA and CDR2 as FQGNSA. Trimming shortened V by 1 base and J by 1 base, and 10 bases separated the two germline ends. The data are from a study of control samples from healthy donors and cancer patients. Using immunoSEQ multiplex PCR, the repertoire was profiled, and TCRdb retains in-frame clones only, with some absent. This sample has under 450,000 clones, with around nine tenths found just once. Sequenced: PBMCs. The receptor's source is a man aged 35-49 years with head and neck cancer. The rearrangement uses TRBV7-2 and TRBJ2-2, with D maybe TRBD1 (5 bases). Written as DNA, the CDR3 is TGTGCCAGCAGCTTAGTCGACCAGGGGAACACCGGGGAGCTGTTTTTT. This translates into CASSLVDQGNTGELFF.